The TCR beta chain described here comes from a study of shared clonotypes between healthy human individuals. The assay was immunoSEQ multiplex PCR, and TCRdb's table has in-frame clones only and misses some. Counted here are about 2 million clones, about 94% occurring once; the ten biggest clones make up roughly 1%. It was CD45RO-negative cells, positively selected for CCR7, that made up naive CD8 cells, with terminally differentiated effector memory CD45RA+ cells excluded. This clone was seen just once. At the DNA level, this CDR3 is encoded by other sequences in the same sample as well. The CDR3 is 14 amino acids. V shed 5 bases and J 3 bases; nucleotides not matched to a gene: 4. Per the germline V gene, CDR1 is MNHEY and CDR2 is SMNVEV (reference sequence).

The V call is TRBV27, the J call TRBJ1-5, with 7 nucleotides matching TRBD1. The sequence was obtained from a man aged 18-30 years in good health. The material sequenced was naive CD8+ T cells sorted from blood. The chain's CDR3 is CASSPGQLNQPQHF. The CDR3 nucleotides read TGTGCCAGCAGTCCGGGACAGCTCAATCAGCCCCAGCATTTT.